Below, 3 T cell receptor beta chains from the same sample are listed, as sequenced in a study of blood T cell repertoires in COVID-19. Produced via immunoSEQ multiplex PCR; TCRdb's table is partial and in-frame only. The sample has 200,000 to 250,000 clones, around four fifths seen once. Sequencing was done on a sample of peripheral blood. Every receptor here comes from a woman aged 55-70 years who had recovered from COVID-19.

V usage is TRBV10-3 and J usage is TRBJ2-6, with TRBD1 matching 7 bases. Trimming removed 7 bases from V and 4 bases from J; junction bases left unmatched: 7. Germline lookup yields CDR1 ENHRY and CDR2 SYGVKD. The CDR3 has 15 residues. CDR3 in amino acids: CAIKQGTTGANVLTF. CDR3 nucleotide sequence: TGTGCCATCAAACAGGGGACGACCGGGGCCAACGTCCTGACTTTC.

A note on this clone: Distinct nucleotide sequences in the sample also encode this CDR3. V usage is TRBV27 and J usage is TRBJ1-6, with 7 positions matching TRBD1. The germline gives CDR1 MNHEY, CDR2 SMNVEV (reference sequence). CDR3 length: 14 amino acids. V shed 6 bases and J 7 bases; nucleotides not matched to a gene: 6. CDR3 loop: CASSPGTENSPLHF. The CDR3 nucleotides are TGTGCCAGCAGCCCCGGGACAGAGAATTCACCCCTCCACTTT.

The chain employs TRBV5-4 and TRBJ2-3, with 7 nucleotides matching TRBD1. V dropped 0 bases and J dropped 3; count of bases not matched to a gene: 4. The CDR3 covers 15 residues. Per germline, CDR1 SGHNT and CDR2 YYREEE (reference sequence). The CDR3 DNA follows: TGTGCCAGCAGCTTGGCACAGGGGCTAACAGATACGCAGTATTTT. Translating gives CASSLAQGLTDTQYF.